This T cell receptor beta chain stems from a study of blood T cell repertoires in COVID-19. For the study at large: Collection of acute and convalescent COVID-19 samples took place in the United States, Italy and Spain. PBMCs, B-cell-depleted T cells, or T cells provided the cDNA or gDNA that made up the material.

Authors' data handling: Using reference gene primer amplification, nucleated cell counts were estimated. The data were produced by immunoSEQ multiplex PCR, yet TCRdb's version contains in-frame clones alone and is incomplete. That table gives V, J and clone size, and the DNA gave D and trimming. The sample shows 18,000 or so clones, about 80% of them seen only once. Trimming left V 5 bases short and J 0 bases short, with 11 bases between. CDR1 and CDR2 (germline): SGHVS, FQNEAQ. The CDR3 consists of 15 residues. What was sequenced was peripheral blood. The V gene is TRBV7-8, the J gene TRBJ1-3; D may be TRBD1 (6 bases). This clonotype was sampled from a man aged 80 or over with acute or convalescent COVID-19. The CDR3 nucleotides are TGTGCCAGCAGCCGAGACAGGAGCTCTGGAAACACCATATATTTT. It translates to CASSRDRSSGNTIYF.